This T cell receptor (beta chain) was sequenced in a study of cytomegalovirus exposure and HLA in healthy donors. Notes on the study in general: Some 150 TCR beta chains were listed as cytomegalovirus-associated.

Notes on this clone: Antigen unknown.

Method: immunoSEQ multiplex PCR; TCRdb's copy keeps in-frame clones and lacks some. The sample contains fewer than 150,000 clones, just over 85% of which appear only once. The TCR originated in a woman aged 18-29 years in good health and CMV-seropositive. The sample was PBMCs.

In DNA form, the CDR3 reads TGTGCCAGCGGGACACCATTATATGGCTACACCTTC. Translating it yields CASGTPLYGYTF. The chain carries TRBV9 and TRBJ1-2; possible D gene TRBD1, 6 bases. The CDR3 loop spans 12 amino acids. Germline V CDR1 and CDR2: SGDLS, YYNGEE. The V end lost 7 bases, the J end lost 5 bases, and 12 bases lay between the germline ends.